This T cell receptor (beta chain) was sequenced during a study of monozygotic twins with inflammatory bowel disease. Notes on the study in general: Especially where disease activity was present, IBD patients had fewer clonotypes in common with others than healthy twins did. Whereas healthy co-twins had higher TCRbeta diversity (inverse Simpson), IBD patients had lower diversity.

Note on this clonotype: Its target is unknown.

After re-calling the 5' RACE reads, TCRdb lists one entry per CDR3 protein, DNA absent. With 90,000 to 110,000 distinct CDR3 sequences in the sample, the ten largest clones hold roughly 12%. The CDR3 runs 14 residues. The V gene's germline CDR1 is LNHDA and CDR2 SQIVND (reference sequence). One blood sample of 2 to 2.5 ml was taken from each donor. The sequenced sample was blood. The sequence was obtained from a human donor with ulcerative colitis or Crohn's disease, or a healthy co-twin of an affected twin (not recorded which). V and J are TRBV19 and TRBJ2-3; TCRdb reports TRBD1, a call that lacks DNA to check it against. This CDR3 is CASSSPGAADTQYF.